Shown below are 14 T cell receptor beta chains from a single sample sequenced in a study of radiation and T cells in renal cell carcinoma. Time point reported: blood 4 weeks post-SBRT, at nephrectomy. Noted treatment: 15 Gy SBRT to primary tumor, nephrectomy 4 weeks later. The table came from immunoSEQ multiplex PCR; TCRdb's copy has only in-frame clones and leaves some out. The data show tens of thousands of clones, around 78% seen once. The input for sequencing was blood, taken from a patient whose treatment included radiotherapy and nephrectomy. The receptor set was obtained from a woman aged 60 to 75 with renal cell carcinoma.

This chain connects TRBV4-1 to TRBJ1-2, with D unresolved. The length of the CDR3 is 14 residues. Germline V lookup: CDR1 MGHRA, CDR2 YSYEKL. The germline V and J ends were trimmed by 3 bases and 4 bases, with 12 bases remaining between them. The chain's CDR3 is CASSQVGVSYGYTF. DNA for the CDR3: TGCGCCAGCAGCCAGGTTGGGGTAAGCTATGGCTACACCTTC.

The genes are TRBV2 and TRBJ2-1, with a possible D match to TRBD1 (5 bases). The CDR3 totals 15 residues. The germline V gene encodes CDR1 SNHLY and CDR2 FYNNEI. V dropped 6 bases and J dropped 5 bases, with 17 bases sitting between them. The CDR3 spells CASSFRNLGDNEQFF. CDR3 DNA: TGTGCCAGCAGCTTCCGTAATCTAGGGGACAATGAGCAGTTCTTC.

This clone came up a few times. The rearrangement joins TRBV7-6 to TRBJ2-7; D is perhaps TRBD1 (7 bases). Germline CDR1 reads SGHVS; CDR2 reads FNYEAQ. The CDR3 has 16 amino acids. V was cut by 0 bases and J by 3 bases, with 15 bases left in between. The CDR3 region has the DNA TGTGCCAGCAGCTTAGCCCAGGGGGGCGGGAACTACGAGCAGTACTTC. The encoded protein is CASSLAQGGGNYEQYF.

The chain links TRBV6-1 to TRBJ2-2; maybe TRBD1 (7 bases). Germline lookup yields CDR1 MNHNS and CDR2 SASEGT. CDR3 length: 15 residues. The V end lost 6 bases, the J end lost 5 bases, and 16 bases lay between the germline ends. The CDR3 nucleotides read TGTGCCAGCAGCGCAGACAGGGCGGGAACCGGGGAGCTGTTTTTT. Its protein is CASSADRAGTGELFF.

J is TRBJ2-2 and V is TRBV19; TRBD2 agrees at 11 bases. Germline V lookup: CDR1 LNHDA, CDR2 SQIVND (reference sequence). Losses at the gene ends were 1 base for V and 7 bases for J; bases not matched to a gene: 11. The CDR3 is made up of 18 amino acids. Here the CDR3 reads CASSIGTGLAGRGGELFF. DNA of the CDR3: TGTGCCAGTAGTATAGGGACCGGACTAGCGGGCAGGGGCGGGGAGCTGTTTTTT.

V is TRBV9 and J is TRBJ2-3; 12 nucleotides agree with TRBD1. The CDR3 is 15 amino acids. V dropped 2 bases and J dropped 4; count of bases not matched to a gene: 2. Germline V gene data show CDR1 as SGDLS and CDR2 as YYNGEE. CDR3 protein: CASSVGQGAADTQYF. CDR3 nucleotides: TGTGCCAGCAGCGTGGGACAGGGGGCCGCAGATACGCAGTATTTT.

V usage is TRBV5-4 and J usage is TRBJ1-4; D uncertain. The CDR3 consists of 15 residues. The germline CDR1 and CDR2 sequences are SGHNT and YYREEE (reference sequence). The V gene lost 2 bases and the J gene lost 6 bases, with 14 bases spanning the gap. Here the CDR3 reads CASSFKGGIDEKLFF. In nucleotides, the CDR3 is TGTGCCAGCAGCTTTAAAGGAGGGATTGATGAAAAACTGTTTTTT.

This sequence joins TRBV18 and TRBJ1-1; 8 bases agree with TRBD1. Germline V gene sequence: CDR1 KGHSH, CDR2 LQKENI. Trimming cost V 4 bases and J 2 bases; bases outside gene matches: 6. The CDR3 is 15 amino acids. This chain's CDR3 is CASSQVDRVNTEAFF. DNA of the CDR3: TGTGCCAGCTCACAAGTGGACAGGGTAAACACTGAAGCTTTCTTT.

The chain is built from TRBV19 and TRBJ2-4; 7 nucleotides match TRBD2. Germline assignment: CDR1 LNHDA and CDR2 SQIVND (reference sequence). With 2 bases clipped from V and 0 bases from J, the junction kept 4 bases outside the gene matches. There are 16 residues in the CDR3. The CDR3 DNA follows: TGTGCCAGTAGTATATCCCCTAGCGGAGCCAAAAACATTCAGTACTTC. The encoded protein is CASSISPSGAKNIQYF.

This sequence joins TRBV7-3 and TRBJ1-5, with D unresolved. V was pared by 0 bases and J by 4 bases, with 7 bases between. Germline lookup yields CDR1 SGHTA and CDR2 FQGTGA. CDR3 length: 14 residues. The CDR3 DNA sequence: TGTGCCAGCAGCTTAACGCCGCTTAATCAGCCCCAGCATTTT. The encoded protein is CASSLTPLNQPQHF. The entire variable domain, with the rest obtained from reference TRBV7-3 and TRBJ1-5, is as follows: GAGVSQTPSNKVTEKGKYVELRCDPISGHTALYWYRQSLGQGPEFLIYFQGTGAADDSGLPNDRFFAVRPEGSVSTLKIQRTERGDSAVYLCASSLTPLNQPQHFGDGTRLSIL.

The V and J genes are TRBV10-3 and TRBJ1-2, with D uncertain. V was trimmed by 2 bases and J by 5 bases, leaving 12 bases between them. The CDR3 extends over 14 amino acids. Germline V CDR1 and CDR2: ENHRY, SYGVKD. The CDR3 region has the DNA TGTGCCATCAGTGAGATTGGGCAGAAATATGGCTACACCTTC. Translated: CAISEIGQKYGYTF.

This clone was counted only a few times. This chain joins TRBV7-9 and TRBJ2-3; TRBD1 or TRBD2 may be the D gene (5 bases each). This CDR3 is 13 amino acids long. The V gene's germline CDR1 is SEHNR and CDR2 FQNEAQ (reference sequence). Trimming left V 3 bases short and J 4 bases short, with 8 bases between. The CDR3 nucleotides read TGTGCCAGCAGCTTCACGGGGCCAGATACGCAGTATTTT. Translated: CASSFTGPDTQYF.

The rearrangement joins TRBV4-1 to TRBJ2-7; no definite D call. V lost 1 base and J 3 bases, leaving 10 bases between the germline ends. This CDR3 region has 14 residues. Looked up from germline, CDR1 is MGHRA and CDR2 is YSYEKL. The DNA for the CDR3 is TGCGCCAGCAGCCAAGGCCTCTATAGCTACGAGCAGTACTTC. It encodes CASSQGLYSYEQYF.

The gene calls are TRBV14 and TRBJ2-7; 7 positions agree with TRBD1. Germline assignment: CDR1 SGHDN and CDR2 FVKESK. The CDR3 is 15 residues long. The trim removed 1 base at V and 3 bases at J, leaving 6 bases unmatched. CDR3 sequence reads: CASSQGQGTFYEQYF. In nucleotides, the CDR3 is TGTGCCAGCAGCCAAGGACAGGGAACCTTCTACGAGCAGTACTTC.